The 9 T cell receptor beta chains given below trace back to one sample, sequenced in a study of T-cell reconstitution after alpha-beta-depleted transplantation in children. The study, taken as a whole, reports: When one year had passed after transplant, most T-cell counts and diversity came from newly produced T cells.

Antigen specificity for these receptors is unknown. The TCRbeta library was prepared with unique molecular identifiers. MiXCR, run by TCRdb on the PCR reads, gives a single entry per CDR3 protein. The sample holds around 270,000 distinct CDR3 sequences, almost 8% seen once. The input for sequencing was peripheral blood, taken 360 days after TCRalphabeta/CD19-depleted stem cell transplant. The receptors derive from a female patient between 2 and 15 years old who had a stem cell transplant for Fanconi anemia, so the T cells may come from the graft donor.

V is TRBV5-4 and J is TRBJ2-2; possibly TRBD2 for D (6 bases). Trimming stripped 2 bases from V and 1 base from J, with 12 bases between. The CDR3 consists of 16 residues. CDR1 is SGHNT, CDR2 YYREEE, per germline (reference sequence). CDR3 amino acids: CASSLEKRVNTGELFF. For the CDR3, the DNA is TGTGCCAGCAGCTTAGAGAAGCGGGTGAACACCGGGGAGCTGTTTTTT.

This clonotype was detected ten times or more. J is TRBJ1-1 and V is TRBV20-1; possible D gene TRBD1, 5 bases. The CDR3 runs to 14 residues. The V gene lost 1 base and the J gene lost 1 base, with 10 bases spanning the gap. Germline V gene data show CDR1 as DFQATT and CDR2 as SNEGSKA (reference sequence). The CDR3 sequence: CSARGRGSNTEAFF. CDR3 DNA sequence: TGCAGTGCTAGAGGACGGGGGTCGAACACTGAAGCTTTCTTT.

This clonotype has a count of ten or more. The J gene is TRBJ2-5, the V gene TRBV29-1; 8 positions match TRBD1. Germline CDR1 and CDR2: SQVTM and ANQGSEA. This CDR3 has 12 amino acids. The trim removed 7 bases at V and 4 bases at J, leaving 5 bases unmatched. CDR3 in amino acids: CSADRGGETQYF. The DNA of the CDR3 is TGCAGCGCCGACAGGGGAGGAGAGACCCAGTACTTC.

The chain couples TRBV28 to TRBJ1-1; D ambiguous. Trimming cost V 5 bases and J 3 bases, with 16 bases left between them. Germline V gene lookup returns CDR1 MDHEN and CDR2 SYDVKM. The CDR3 sequence is 15 residues long. CDR3 amino acids: CASSPPGGLDTEAFF. The DNA for the CDR3 is TGTGCCAGCAGTCCCCCGGGTGGCCTGGACACTGAAGCTTTCTTT.

This clonotype showed up many times. This rearrangement joins TRBV20-1 to TRBJ1-2; D gene unclear. This CDR3 has 16 amino acids. The germline CDR1 and CDR2 sequences are DFQATT and SNEGSKA (reference sequence). Trimming removed 2 bases from V and 2 bases from J, with 18 bases in between. The CDR3 protein is CSARLPPLNPNYGYTF. DNA of the CDR3: TGCAGTGCTAGACTGCCCCCCCTCAATCCCAACTATGGCTACACCTTC.

This clonotype was found many times. The chain links TRBV5-1 to TRBJ2-2; the D gene is possibly TRBD1 (6 bases). V was cut by 0 bases and J by 3 bases, with 6 bases left in between. Germline V gene sequence: CDR1 SGHRS, CDR2 YFSETQ. CDR3 length equals 14 residues. CDR3 sequence reads: CASSLAGDTGELFF. As DNA, the CDR3 is TGCGCCAGCAGCTTGGCAGGGGACACCGGGGAGCTGTTTTTT.

The V gene is TRBV7-9, the J gene TRBJ2-7; D remains ambiguous. Trimming pared 5 bases from V and 3 bases from J, leaving 8 bases between. Per germline, CDR1 SEHNR and CDR2 FQNEAQ (reference sequence). The length of the CDR3 is 12 residues. The CDR3 nucleotides are TGTGCCAGCAGCCCCCCCGGCTACGAGCAGTACGTC. Translated, it gives CASSPPGYEQYV.

The gene calls are TRBV6-5 and TRBJ1-5; D is perhaps TRBD1 (5 bases). Per germline, CDR1 MNHEY and CDR2 SVGAGI. V gave up 2 bases and J gave up 5 bases, with 10 bases separating them. The CDR3 runs to 14 residues. CDR3 protein: CASSYAQADQPQHF. Here the CDR3 DNA reads TGTGCCAGCAGTTACGCACAGGCTGATCAGCCCCAGCATTTT.

This clonotype was seen at least ten times. V and J are TRBV4-2 and TRBJ2-7, with 9 bases that match TRBD2. V was clipped by 0 bases and J by 5 bases; unmatched bases: 5. Germline values: CDR1 LGHNA, CDR2 YNFKEQ. The CDR3 has 15 residues. The CDR3 region is CASSQDLLAGNEQYF. The DNA for the CDR3 is TGTGCCAGCAGCCAAGATCTACTAGCGGGCAACGAGCAGTACTTC.